Below, one TCR beta chain is given with its context. A much larger clonotype is one base distant, so this may be a read error. This entry belongs to a study of blood T cells in healthy people across ages. V dropped 5 bases and J dropped 11 bases, with 21 bases sitting between them. This CDR3 spans 14 amino acids. Looked up from germline, CDR1 is SGHTA and CDR2 is FQGNSA. Sample-barcoded 5' priming and a J-beta primer mix drove a second PCR of 7 to 11 cycles. TCRdb ran MiXCR on the 5' RACE reads and lists one entry per CDR3 protein. The sample contains around 870,000 distinct CDR3 sequences, 25% to 35% of which appear only once.

The sequenced material came from blood. This clonotype was sampled from an elderly woman in good health. V and J are TRBV7-2 and TRBJ2-5; no clear D. CDR3 bases: TGTGCCAGCAGCCCTCTCCCGCTGCTGAATGAGCAGTACTTC. Its protein is CASSPLPLLNEQYF.